This record looks at one T cell receptor beta chain sequence and its context. The CDR3 loop spans 13 amino acids. With 4 bases removed from V and 1 base from J, the gap between germline ends came to 6 bases. The V gene's germline CDR1 is LGHDT and CDR2 YNNKEL (reference sequence). The protocol was immunoSEQ multiplex PCR, while the TCRdb copy is restricted to in-frame clones and leaves out a portion. Here the sample spans some 110,000 clones, 70% to 80% being singletons. These data are taken from a study of blood T cell repertoires in COVID-19. The wider study: Italy, Spain and the United States were the sources of the convalescent and acute COVID-19 samples. T cells, B-cell-depleted T cells, or PBMCs provided the cDNA or gDNA that served as material.

The TCR comes from a man between 65 and 85 years old with acute or convalescent COVID-19. The sample taken for sequencing was peripheral blood. This chain links TRBV3-1 (or the pseudogene TRBV3-2) with TRBJ2-3, with a weak D call TRBD2 (5 bases). The CDR3 region has the DNA TGTGCCAGCAGCCCCGGGGGCACAGATACGCAGTATTTT. Its translation is CASSPGGTDTQYF.